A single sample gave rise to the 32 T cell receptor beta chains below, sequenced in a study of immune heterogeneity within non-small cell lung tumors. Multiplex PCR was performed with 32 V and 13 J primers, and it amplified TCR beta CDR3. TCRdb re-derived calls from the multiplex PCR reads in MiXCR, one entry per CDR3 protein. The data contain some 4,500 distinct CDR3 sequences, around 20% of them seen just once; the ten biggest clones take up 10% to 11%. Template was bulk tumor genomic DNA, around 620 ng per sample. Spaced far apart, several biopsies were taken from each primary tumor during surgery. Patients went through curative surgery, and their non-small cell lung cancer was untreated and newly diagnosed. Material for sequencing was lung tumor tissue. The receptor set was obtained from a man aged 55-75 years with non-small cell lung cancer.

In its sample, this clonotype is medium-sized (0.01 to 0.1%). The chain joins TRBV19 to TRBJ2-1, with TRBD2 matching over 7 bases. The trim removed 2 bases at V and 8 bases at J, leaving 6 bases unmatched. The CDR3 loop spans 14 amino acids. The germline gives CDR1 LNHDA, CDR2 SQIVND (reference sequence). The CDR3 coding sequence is TGTGCCAGTAGTATAACACTAGCGACGGATGAGCAGTTCTTC. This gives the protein CASSITLATDEQFF.

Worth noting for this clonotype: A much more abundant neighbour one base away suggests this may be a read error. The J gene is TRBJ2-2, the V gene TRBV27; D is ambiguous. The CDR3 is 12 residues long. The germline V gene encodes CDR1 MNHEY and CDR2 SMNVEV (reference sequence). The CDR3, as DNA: TGTTCCAGCAGTCAGAACACCGGGGAGCTGTTTTTT. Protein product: CSSSQNTGELFF.

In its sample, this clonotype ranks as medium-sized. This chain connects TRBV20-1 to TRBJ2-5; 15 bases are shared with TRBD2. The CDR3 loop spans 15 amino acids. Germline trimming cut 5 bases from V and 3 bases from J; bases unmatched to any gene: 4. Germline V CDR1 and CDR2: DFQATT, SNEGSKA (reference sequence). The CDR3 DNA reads TGCAGTGCTGGACTAGCGGGAGGGATAGAAGAGACCCAGTACTTC. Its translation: CSAGLAGGIEETQYF.

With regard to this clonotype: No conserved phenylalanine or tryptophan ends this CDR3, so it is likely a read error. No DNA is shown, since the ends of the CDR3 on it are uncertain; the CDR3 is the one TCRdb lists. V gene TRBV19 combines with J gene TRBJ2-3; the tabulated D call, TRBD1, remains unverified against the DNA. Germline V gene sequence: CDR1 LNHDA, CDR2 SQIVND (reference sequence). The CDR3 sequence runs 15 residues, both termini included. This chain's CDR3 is CASSETGAYEQYFGP.

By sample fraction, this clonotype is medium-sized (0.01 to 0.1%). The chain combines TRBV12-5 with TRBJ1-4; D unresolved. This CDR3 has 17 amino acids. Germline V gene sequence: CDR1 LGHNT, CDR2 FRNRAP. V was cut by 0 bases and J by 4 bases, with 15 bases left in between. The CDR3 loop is CASGLVLLREVNEKLFF. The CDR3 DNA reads TGTGCTAGTGGTTTGGTTCTCTTAAGAGAAGTTAATGAAAAACTGTTTTTT.

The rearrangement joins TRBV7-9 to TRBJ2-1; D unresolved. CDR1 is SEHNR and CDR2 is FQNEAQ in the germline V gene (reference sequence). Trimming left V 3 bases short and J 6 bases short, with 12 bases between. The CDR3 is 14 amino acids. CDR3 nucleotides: TGTGCCAGCAGCTTGCAAGGGCAGAGCAATGAGCAGTTCTTC. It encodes CASSLQGQSNEQFF.

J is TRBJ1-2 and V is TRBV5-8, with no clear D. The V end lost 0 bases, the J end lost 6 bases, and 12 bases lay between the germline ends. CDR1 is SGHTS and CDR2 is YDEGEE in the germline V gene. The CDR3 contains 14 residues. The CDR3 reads CASSLAGDRHGYTF. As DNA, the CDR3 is TGTGCCAGCAGCTTGGCCGGAGATCGCCATGGCTACACCTTC. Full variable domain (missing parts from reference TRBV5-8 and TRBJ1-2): EAGVTQSPTHLIKTRGQQATLRCSPISGHTSVYWYQQALGLGLQFLLWYDEGEERNRGNFPPRFSGRQFPNYSSELNVNALELEDSALYLCASSLAGDRHGYTFGSGTRLTVV.

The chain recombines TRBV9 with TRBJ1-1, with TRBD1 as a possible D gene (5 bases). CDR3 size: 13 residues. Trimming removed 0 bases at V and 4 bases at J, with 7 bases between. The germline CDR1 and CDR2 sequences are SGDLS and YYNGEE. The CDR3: CASSVGRGTEAFF. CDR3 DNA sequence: TGTGCCAGCAGCGTAGGGAGGGGCACTGAAGCTTTCTTT.

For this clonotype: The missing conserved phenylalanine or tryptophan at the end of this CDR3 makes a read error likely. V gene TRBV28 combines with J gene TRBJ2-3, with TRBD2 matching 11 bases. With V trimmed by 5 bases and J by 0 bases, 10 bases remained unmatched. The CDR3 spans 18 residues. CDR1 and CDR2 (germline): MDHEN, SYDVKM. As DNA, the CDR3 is TGTGCCAGCAGTCCCGCTAGCGGGAGGCCCCCTAGCACAGATACGCAGTATCTT. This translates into CASSPASGRPPSTDTQYL.

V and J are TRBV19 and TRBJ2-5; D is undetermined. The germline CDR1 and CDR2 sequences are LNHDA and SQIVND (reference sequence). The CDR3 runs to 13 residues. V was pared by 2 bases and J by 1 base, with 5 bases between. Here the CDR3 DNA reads TGTGCCAGTAGTATAAAACCCCAAGAGACCCAGTACTTC. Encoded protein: CASSIKPQETQYF.

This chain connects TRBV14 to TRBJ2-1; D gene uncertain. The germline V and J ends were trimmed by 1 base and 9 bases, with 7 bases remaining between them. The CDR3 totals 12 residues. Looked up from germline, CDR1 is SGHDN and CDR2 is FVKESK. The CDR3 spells CASSQVASEQFF. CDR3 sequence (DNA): TGTGCCAGCAGCCAAGTAGCTAGTGAGCAGTTCTTC.

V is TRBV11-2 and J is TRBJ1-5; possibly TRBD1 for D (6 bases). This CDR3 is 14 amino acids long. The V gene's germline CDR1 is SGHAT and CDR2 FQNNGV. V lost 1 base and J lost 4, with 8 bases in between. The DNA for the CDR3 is TGTGCCAGCAGCTTAGCAGGGGCTAATCAGCCCCAGCATTTT. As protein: CASSLAGANQPQHF.

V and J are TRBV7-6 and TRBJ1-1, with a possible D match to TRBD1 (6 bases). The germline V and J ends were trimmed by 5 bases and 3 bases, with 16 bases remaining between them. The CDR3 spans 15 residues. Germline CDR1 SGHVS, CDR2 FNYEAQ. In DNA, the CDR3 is TGTGCCAGCAGCCTCAAGTTGGGGGCGGACACTGAAGCTTTCTTT. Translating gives CASSLKLGADTEAFF. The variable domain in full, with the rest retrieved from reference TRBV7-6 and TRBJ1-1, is GAGVSQSPRYKVTKRGQDVALRCDPISGHVSLYWYRQALGQGPEFLTYFNYEAQQDKSGLPNDRFSAERPEGSISTLTIQRTEQRDSAMYRCASSLKLGADTEAFFGQGTRLTVV.

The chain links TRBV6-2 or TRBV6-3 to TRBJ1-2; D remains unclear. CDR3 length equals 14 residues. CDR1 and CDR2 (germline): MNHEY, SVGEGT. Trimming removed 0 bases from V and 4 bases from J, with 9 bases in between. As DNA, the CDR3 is TGTGCCAGCAGTTACTCTGAGGAGGGCTATGGCTACACCTTC. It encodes CASSYSEEGYGYTF.

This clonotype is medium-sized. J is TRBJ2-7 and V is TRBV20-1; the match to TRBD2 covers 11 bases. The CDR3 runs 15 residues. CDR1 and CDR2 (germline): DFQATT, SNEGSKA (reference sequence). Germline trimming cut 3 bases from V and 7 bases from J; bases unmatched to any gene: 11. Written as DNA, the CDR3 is TGCAGTGCTAGCCGCCTACTAGCGGGAGTGGGGGAGCAGTACTTC. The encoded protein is CSASRLLAGVGEQYF.

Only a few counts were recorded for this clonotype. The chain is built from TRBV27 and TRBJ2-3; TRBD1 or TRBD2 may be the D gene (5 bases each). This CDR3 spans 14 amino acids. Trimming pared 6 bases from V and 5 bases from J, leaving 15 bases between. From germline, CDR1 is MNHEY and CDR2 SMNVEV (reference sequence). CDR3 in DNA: TGTGCCAGCAGGCCCAGGGCTGGAGGAGATACGCAGTATTTT. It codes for CASRPRAGGDTQYF.

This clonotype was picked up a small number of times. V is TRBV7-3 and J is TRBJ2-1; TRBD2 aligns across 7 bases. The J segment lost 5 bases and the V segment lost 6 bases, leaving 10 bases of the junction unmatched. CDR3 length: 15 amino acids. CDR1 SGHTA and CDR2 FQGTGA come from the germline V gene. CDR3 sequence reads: CASSLDLLADNEQFF. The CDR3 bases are TGTGCCAGCAGTCTCGATTTGCTAGCGGACAATGAGCAGTTCTTC.

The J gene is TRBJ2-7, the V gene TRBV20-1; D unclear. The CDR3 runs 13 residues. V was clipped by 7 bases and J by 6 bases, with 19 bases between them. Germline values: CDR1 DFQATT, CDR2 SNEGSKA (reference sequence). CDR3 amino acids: CSVNPQPYSEQYF. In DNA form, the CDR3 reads TGCAGTGTTAATCCACAACCCTACAGCGAGCAGTACTTC.

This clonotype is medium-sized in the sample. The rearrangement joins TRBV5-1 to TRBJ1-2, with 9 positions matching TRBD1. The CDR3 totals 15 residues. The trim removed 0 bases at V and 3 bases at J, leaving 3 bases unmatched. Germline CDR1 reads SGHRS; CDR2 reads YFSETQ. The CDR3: CASSLGDRVYYGYTF. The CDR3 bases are TGCGCCAGCAGCTTGGGGGACAGGGTATACTATGGCTACACCTTC.

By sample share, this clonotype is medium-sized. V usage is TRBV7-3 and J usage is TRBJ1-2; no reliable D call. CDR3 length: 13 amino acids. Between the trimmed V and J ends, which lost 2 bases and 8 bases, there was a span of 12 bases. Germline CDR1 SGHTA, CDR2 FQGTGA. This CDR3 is CASSLSTSGGYTF. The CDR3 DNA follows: TGTGCCAGCAGCTTATCAACCTCTGGGGGCTACACCTTC. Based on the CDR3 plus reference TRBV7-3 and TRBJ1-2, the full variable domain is GAGVSQTPSNKVTEKGKYVELRCDPISGHTALYWYRQSLGQGPEFLIYFQGTGAADDSGLPNDRFFAVRPEGSVSTLKIQRTERGDSAVYLCASSLSTSGGYTFGSGTRLTVV.

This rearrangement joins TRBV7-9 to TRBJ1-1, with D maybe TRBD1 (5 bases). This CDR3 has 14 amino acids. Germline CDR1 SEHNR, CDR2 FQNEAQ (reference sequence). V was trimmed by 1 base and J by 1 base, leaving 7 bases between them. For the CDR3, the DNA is TGTGCCAGCAGCTTAGGACAGAGGAACACTGAAGCTTTCTTT. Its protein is CASSLGQRNTEAFF.

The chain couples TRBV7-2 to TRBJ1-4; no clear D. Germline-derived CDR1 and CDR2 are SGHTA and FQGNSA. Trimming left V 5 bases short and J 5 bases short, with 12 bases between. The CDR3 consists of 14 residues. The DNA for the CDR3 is TGTGCCAGCAGCACCGACCACGGAAATGAAAAACTGTTTTTT. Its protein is CASSTDHGNEKLFF.

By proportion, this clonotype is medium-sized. CDR3 bases: TGTGCCAGCAGATTGAGTGGGGGAACAAGTGAAGCTTTCTTT. Amino acid sequence: CASRLSGGTSEAFF. The gene calls are TRBV6-1 and TRBJ1-1, with D tentatively TRBD1 (5 bases). CDR3 length equals 14 residues. CDR1 is MNHNS, CDR2 SASEGT, per germline. V was trimmed by 6 bases and J by 7 bases, leaving 18 bases between them.

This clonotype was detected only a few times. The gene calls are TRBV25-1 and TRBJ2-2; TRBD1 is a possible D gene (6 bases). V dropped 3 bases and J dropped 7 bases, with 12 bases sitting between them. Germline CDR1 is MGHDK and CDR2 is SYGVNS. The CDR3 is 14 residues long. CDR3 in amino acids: CASSEYRENGELFF. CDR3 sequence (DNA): TGTGCCAGCAGTGAGTACAGGGAGAACGGGGAGCTGTTTTTT.

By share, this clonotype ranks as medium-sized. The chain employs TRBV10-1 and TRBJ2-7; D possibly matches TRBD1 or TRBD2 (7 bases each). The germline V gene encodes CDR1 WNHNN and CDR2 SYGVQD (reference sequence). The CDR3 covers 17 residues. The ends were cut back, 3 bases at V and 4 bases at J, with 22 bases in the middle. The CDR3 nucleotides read TGCGCCAGCAGTGACCTCTCCCGGGAGGCAGGGGGATACGAGCAGTACTTC. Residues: CASSDLSREAGGYEQYF.

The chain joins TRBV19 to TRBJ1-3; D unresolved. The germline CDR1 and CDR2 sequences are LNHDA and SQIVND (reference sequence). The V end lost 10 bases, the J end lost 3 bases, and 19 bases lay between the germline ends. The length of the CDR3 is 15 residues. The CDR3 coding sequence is TGTGCCACTATCCAGCAGCGGTTAGGTGGAAACACCATATATTTT. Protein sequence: CATIQQRLGGNTIYF.

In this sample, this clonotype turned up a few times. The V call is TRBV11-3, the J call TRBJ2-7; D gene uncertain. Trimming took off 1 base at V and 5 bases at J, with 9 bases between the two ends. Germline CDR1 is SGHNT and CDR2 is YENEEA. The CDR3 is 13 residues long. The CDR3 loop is CASSLARLNEQYF. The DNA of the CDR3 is TGTGCCAGCAGCTTAGCCAGGTTGAACGAGCAGTACTTC.

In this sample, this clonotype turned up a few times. The CDR3 DNA reads as TGCAGCGTTCTAGACACTGAAGCTTTCTTT. It is translated as CSVLDTEAFF. This chain connects TRBV29-1 to TRBJ1-1; D is undetermined. CDR3 length equals 10 residues. CDR1 and CDR2 (germline): SQVTM, ANQGSEA. V lost 5 bases, J lost 3 bases, and 4 bases lay in between.

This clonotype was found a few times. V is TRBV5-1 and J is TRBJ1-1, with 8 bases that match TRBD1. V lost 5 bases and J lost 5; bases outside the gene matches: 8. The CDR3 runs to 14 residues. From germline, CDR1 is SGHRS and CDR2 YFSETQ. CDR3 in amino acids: CASREDRERTEAFF. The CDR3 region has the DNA TGCGCCAGCAGAGAGGACAGGGAAAGAACTGAAGCTTTCTTT.

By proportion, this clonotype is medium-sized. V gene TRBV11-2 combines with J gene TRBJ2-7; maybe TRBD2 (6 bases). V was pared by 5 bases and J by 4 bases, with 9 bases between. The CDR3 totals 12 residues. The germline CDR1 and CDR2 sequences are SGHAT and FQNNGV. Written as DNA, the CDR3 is TGTGCCAGCAGCGGGACTTCGTACGAGCAGTACTTC. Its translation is CASSGTSYEQYF.

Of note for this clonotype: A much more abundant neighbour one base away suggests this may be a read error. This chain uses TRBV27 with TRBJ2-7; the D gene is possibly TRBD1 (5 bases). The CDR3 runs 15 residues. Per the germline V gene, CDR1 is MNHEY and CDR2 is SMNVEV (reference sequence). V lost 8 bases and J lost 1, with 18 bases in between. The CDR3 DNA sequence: TGTGCCAGCCAAACTTGGGGCCTCACATCCTACGAGCAGTACTTC. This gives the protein CASQTWGLTSYEQYF.

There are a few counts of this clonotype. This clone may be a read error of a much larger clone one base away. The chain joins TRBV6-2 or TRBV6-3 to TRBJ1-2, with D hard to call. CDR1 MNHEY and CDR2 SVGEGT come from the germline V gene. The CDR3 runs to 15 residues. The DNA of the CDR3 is TGTGACAGCAGTTACTCTGGTTTTGATAACAGTGGCTACACCTTC. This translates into CDSSYSGFDNSGYTF.